One sample yielded the 14 T cell receptor beta chains listed below, sequenced in a study of blood T cell repertoires in COVID-19 (dated by TCRdb to between 2020 and 2021). Library creation used the immunoSEQ multiplex PCR assay. Drawn from immuneACCESS, this table holds only the in-frame rearrangements with V and J called that TCRdb kept. Clones are partly lost; checked studies trace under half to an unresolved V gene and leave the rest unexplained. For this sample there are about 210,000 clones; around 85% appear just once. Jointly, the top ten make up approximately 19% of the sample. The sample comprised PBMCs or T cells enriched from blood (not recorded which). The receptors originated from a man between 35 and 55 years old who had recovered from COVID-19.

The CDR3 reads CASSLGPGTADSGEQYF. The CDR3 DNA is TGCGCCAGCAGCTTGGGACCCGGGACAGCGGATTCGGGTGAGCAGTACTTC. The chain couples TRBV5-1 to TRBJ2-7, with TRBD1 identical over 7 bases. J gave up 7 bases and V 0 bases, and 16 bases lay outside the gene matches. The germline V gene encodes CDR1 SGHRS and CDR2 YFSETQ. The length of the CDR3 is 17 residues.

CDR3 bases: TGCGCCAGCAGCCAAACGGGACAGGGGGCCTACGAGCAGTACTTC. Amino acid sequence: CASSQTGQGAYEQYF. The V gene is TRBV4-1, the J gene TRBJ2-7, with 11 bases lining up with TRBD1. The V gene end was trimmed by 2 bases and the J gene end by 2 bases; junction bases not matched to a gene: 2. The CDR3 runs 15 residues. Looked up from germline, CDR1 is MGHRA and CDR2 is YSYEKL.

The chain links TRBV7-2 to TRBJ1-2; unclear D gene. V was clipped by 1 base and J by 0 bases, with 9 bases between them. This CDR3 has 15 residues. Germline lookup yields CDR1 SGHTA and CDR2 FQGNSA. The CDR3 nucleotides read TGTGCCAGCAGCTTAGGCGGTAAAGCTAACTATGGCTACACCTTC. Translated: CASSLGGKANYGYTF.

The V gene is TRBV19, the J gene TRBJ2-1; 8 bases map to TRBD2. Germline V lookup: CDR1 LNHDA, CDR2 SQIVND (reference sequence). Trimming at V came to 3 bases and at J to 7 bases, leaving 11 bases not matched to a gene. This CDR3 has 16 amino acids. This chain's CDR3 is CASSIGSGSRGNEQFF. CDR3 sequence (DNA): TGTGCCAGTAGTATCGGAAGCGGGAGTCGTGGAAATGAGCAGTTCTTC.

This chain connects TRBV21-1 to TRBJ2-7; the tabulated D call, TRBD1, remains unverified against the DNA. TRBV21-1 represents a pseudogene. The CDR3 consists of 15 residues. CDR3 residues: CASRKDRGSSYEQYF. The CDR3 bases are TGTGCCAGCAGAAAGGACAGGGGATCCTCCTACGAGCAGTACTTC.

The chain has TRBV12-3 or TRBV12-4 and TRBJ1-4; D not resolved. Deletions cut 3 bases from V and 5 bases from J, with 4 bases between. The CDR3 has 12 amino acids. The CDR3 loop reads CASSFLNEKLFF. CDR3 coding DNA: TGTGCCAGCAGTTTCTTGAATGAAAAACTGTTTTTT.

This clone was seen a single time. The genes are TRBV7-2 and TRBJ2-5; 9 bases are shared with TRBD2. Germline V lookup: CDR1 SGHTA, CDR2 FQGNSA. This CDR3 has 13 amino acids. The V and J ends lost 6 bases and 5 bases, in that order; junction bases with no gene match: 4. The CDR3 DNA is TGTGCCAGCAGGCGGGAGGGCCATGAGACCCAGTACTTC. Amino acid sequence: CASRREGHETQYF.

The J gene is TRBJ1-2, the V gene TRBV5-1; 7 bases are shared with TRBD1. Germline CDR1 and CDR2: SGHRS and YFSETQ. This CDR3 has 15 residues. V was clipped by 5 bases and J by 8 bases; unmatched bases: 15. The CDR3 reads CASRVARDRAEGYTF. The CDR3 DNA is TGCGCCAGCAGGGTCGCAAGAGACAGGGCTGAAGGCTACACCTTC. The whole variable domain, remainder taken from reference TRBV5-1 and TRBJ1-2, is KAGVTQTPRYLIKTRGQQVTLSCSPISGHRSVSWYQQTPGQGLQFLFEYFSETQRNKGNFPGRFSGRQFSNSRSEMNVSTLELGDSALYLCASRVARDRAEGYTFGSGTRLTVV.

The rearrangement joins TRBV4-1 to TRBJ2-7; 9 bases line up with TRBD1. J lost 3 bases, V lost 4 bases, and 4 bases had no gene match. CDR1 MGHRA and CDR2 YSYEKL come from the germline V gene. The CDR3 is made up of 14 amino acids. The CDR3 DNA sequence: TGCGCCAGCAGCCGGACAGGGGATGTCTACGAGCAGTACTTC. As protein: CASSRTGDVYEQYF.

The rearrangement links TRBV24-1 to TRBJ1-2; TRBD1 agrees at 8 bases. Germline CDR1 reads KGHDR; CDR2 reads SFDVKD. Trimming took 3 bases from V and 7 from J; bases not matched to a gene: 3. This CDR3 has 13 residues. The CDR3 loop is CATSDPDRAGYTF. The CDR3 nucleotides are TGTGCCACCAGTGATCCGGACAGGGCTGGCTACACCTTC.

On this clone: At one end, the junction sequence differs from germline, possibly due to a read error. This chain uses TRBV7-6 with TRBJ2-7; D gene unclear. Germline assignment: CDR1 SGHVS and CDR2 FNYEAQ. This CDR3 has 13 residues. CDR3 protein: CASSEPNSYQQYF. The CDR3, as DNA: TGTGCCAGCAGCGAACCGAACAGCTACCAGCAGTACTTC. The complete variable domain, with remaining parts taken from reference TRBV7-6 and TRBJ2-7, reads GAGVSQSPRYKVTKRGQDVALRCDPISGHVSLYWYRQALGQGPEFLTYFNYEAQQDKSGLPNDRFSAERPEGSISTLTIQRTEQRDSAMYRCASSEPNSYQQYFGPGTRLTVT.

V gene TRBV29-1 combines with J gene TRBJ2-2, with D hard to call. CDR1 and CDR2 from the germline V gene are SQVTM and ANQGSEA. Trimming removed 6 bases from V and 0 bases from J, with 5 bases in between. The CDR3 runs to 12 residues. CDR3 nucleotide sequence: TGCAGCGTCCCAGCGAACACCGGGGAGCTGTTTTTT. This gives the protein CSVPANTGELFF.

The J gene is TRBJ2-7, the V gene TRBV15; TRBD2 matches 10 bases. CDR1 is LNHNV, CDR2 YYDKDF, per germline (reference sequence). V gave up 3 bases and J gave up 6 bases; unmatched junction bases: 8. CDR3 length equals 15 residues. Here the CDR3 DNA reads TGTGCCACCAGCAGGGGACTAGCGAACCTCGGCGAGCAGTACTTC. Translating it yields CATSRGLANLGEQYF.

The gene calls are TRBV19 and TRBJ1-1; possibly TRBD1 for D (6 bases). With 6 bases removed from V and 10 bases from J, the gap between germline ends came to 18 bases. This CDR3 is 13 amino acids long. Germline V gene sequence: CDR1 LNHDA, CDR2 SQIVND (reference sequence). The CDR3 DNA is TGTGCCAGTAGCACAAACAGGGTTTTGGGAGCTTTCTTT. Its protein product is CASSTNRVLGAFF.